These 5 T cell receptor beta chains came from one sample sequenced in a study of T cell responses to AZD1222 COVID-19 vaccine. TCRdb's table, derived via immunoSEQ multiplex PCR, lists solely in-frame clones and lacks some. The sample shows about 100,000 clones, 85% to 90% of them seen only once. The sequencing here drew on peripheral blood, taken on day 0 of AZD1222 vaccination. These TCRs come from an adult in good health.

The chain links TRBV7-2 to TRBJ2-2; D may be TRBD1 (6 bases). Germline V lookup: CDR1 SGHTA, CDR2 FQGNSA. Trimming pared 5 bases from V and 1 base from J, leaving 17 bases between. This CDR3 contains 17 residues. In DNA, the CDR3 is TGTGCCAGCAGCCTTGACCGGGACATCAAGAACACCGGGGAGCTGTTTTTT. This encodes CASSLDRDIKNTGELFF.

This chain joins TRBV18 and TRBJ1-1; D not resolved. CDR3 length: 12 residues. Germline lookup yields CDR1 KGHSH and CDR2 LQKENI. The germline V and J ends were trimmed by 4 bases and 7 bases, with 10 bases remaining between them. CDR3 DNA: TGTGCCAGCTCACAGGGTCTGGGTGAAGCTTTCTTT. Its protein is CASSQGLGEAFF.

The rearrangement joins TRBV15 to TRBJ1-1; no reliable D call. The ends were cut back, 1 base at V and 0 bases at J, with 9 bases in the middle. Germline V CDR1 and CDR2: LNHNV, YYDKDF (reference sequence). This CDR3 region has 15 residues. For the CDR3, the DNA is TGTGCCACCAGCAGAGGACCATCCCTGAACACTGAAGCTTTCTTT. This codes for CATSRGPSLNTEAFF.

This chain connects TRBV5-1 to TRBJ1-6; TRBD1 matches at 10 bases. Trimming removed 0 bases from V and 9 bases from J; junction bases left unmatched: 6. The germline CDR1 and CDR2 sequences are SGHRS and YFSETQ. This CDR3 is 16 amino acids long. For the CDR3, the DNA is TGCGCCAGCAGCTTGGCTCAGGGACAGGGGAGTTCACCCCTCCACTTT. It yields the protein CASSLAQGQGSSPLHF.

The chain joins TRBV9 to TRBJ1-4; maybe TRBD1 (5 bases). Deletions cut 4 bases from V and 4 bases from J, with 11 bases between. Germline CDR1 SGDLS, CDR2 YYNGEE. The CDR3 has 14 residues. The CDR3 reads CASSSGPINEKLFF. In nucleotides, the CDR3 is TGTGCCAGCAGCTCGGGACCGATTAATGAAAAACTGTTTTTT.